This section outlines one T cell receptor beta chain sequence together with its context. The CDR3 has 16 residues. Germline values: CDR1 SGHRS, CDR2 YFSETQ. J lost 7 bases, V lost 4 bases, and 12 bases had no gene match. This record comes from a study of T-cell reconstitution after alpha-beta-depleted transplantation in children. Unique molecular identifiers were built into the TCRbeta library. TCRdb used MiXCR to reprocess the PCR reads, holding one entry per CDR3 protein. Here the sample spans approximately 590,000 distinct CDR3 sequences, roughly a tenth being singletons. This rearrangement joins TRBV5-1 to TRBJ2-1; 9 bases are a match to TRBD2. The sample consisted of PBMCs from the stem cell graft donor, taken from the stem cell graft. The clonotype originates from a human donor who donated a stem cell graft to a child with acute myeloid leukemia. CDR3: CASSAGGASGQNEQFF. Here the CDR3 DNA reads TGCGCCAGCAGCGCGGGGGGGGCTAGCGGGCAGAATGAGCAGTTCTTC.